The table lists the clone carrying this T cell receptor (beta chain) with a few counts. As yet, its antigen is unknown. The CDR3 length is 17 residues. Germline-derived CDR1 and CDR2 are ENHRY and SYGVKD. V lost 4 bases to trimming and J lost 7 bases; unmatched junction nucleotides: 12. This sample is drawn from a study of T cells in tumors after PD-1 blockade. About the study: Treatment was either pembrolizumab 200 mg every 3 weeks or cemiplimab 350 mg every 2 weeks. Blood samples averaged around 120,000 templates (range roughly 24,000-280,000) and approximately 37,000 unique clonotypes.

Study-level findings and limits: Some novel exhausted tumor clones appeared in pre-treatment blood, suggesting peripheral recruitment.

The method was immunoSEQ multiplex PCR; TCRdb's version includes in-frame clones alone and lacks a portion of them. The sample carries some 66,000 clones, approximately 74% recorded once. This clonotype originated in a human donor with basal cell carcinoma. The input for sequencing was PBMCs, taken after anti-PD-1 treatment. The rearrangement joins TRBV10-3 to TRBJ1-5; 11 nucleotides line up with TRBD1. The CDR3 spells CAISGRPPGQGDQPQHF. The CDR3 nucleotides read TGTGCCATCAGTGGCCGCCCTCCGGGACAGGGGGACCAGCCCCAGCATTTT.